This T cell receptor beta chain was recorded in a study of cytotoxic CD8 clonotypes in ibrutinib-treated CLL. Clones were sequenced by immunoSEQ multiplex PCR, and TCRdb holds only the in-frame ones, with some missing. The repertoire holds about 300,000 clones, about 72% seen once, with about 5% in the top ten. Germline V gene lookup returns CDR1 LNHDA and CDR2 SQIVND (reference sequence). This CDR3 is 15 amino acids long. V was cut by 3 bases and J by 1 base, with 11 bases left in between. The starting material was PBMCs, obtained at disease progression, from a patient treated with ibrutinib. The chain links TRBV19 to TRBJ2-3, with a weak D call TRBD1 (5 bases). The source of this sequence is a human donor with chronic lymphocytic leukemia. The CDR3 sequence: CASSMSRVGTDTQYF. In DNA form, the CDR3 reads TGTGCCAGTAGTATGAGCAGGGTCGGCACAGATACGCAGTATTTT.